This T cell receptor beta chain was profiled in a study of blood T cells in healthy people across ages (dated by TCRdb to between 2015 and 2016). About the study as a whole: In model experiments, roughly one uniquely barcoded TCR beta cDNA molecule per two T cells was captured by template switching. Using deep sequencing normalized with unique cDNA molecular identifiers, the study measured how TCR beta repertoire diversity changes with age. The donors were divided into four age groups: young (average approximately 17 years), middle-aged (roughly 40), aged (about 62) and long-lived (roughly 82). To avoid experimental bias, donors of different ages were randomly spread across the sequencing lanes. For two donors (one aged 18 to 29 and one aged 80 or older), the study analyzed two additional independent replicas of 1 million unique cDNA reads from the same blood draw.

This clonotype was counted only a few times. The clone's antigen remains unknown. Per-base qualities were not stored, and no clone one base away is much larger. The donors were roughly 40 Caucasian individuals from Russia, aged roughly 6 to 100 years, who were systemically healthy. Each donor gave roughly 11 milliliters of peripheral blood, drawn into EDTA-treated Vacutainer tubes. PBMCs were isolated by Ficoll-Paque density-gradient centrifugation, with at least 6 million obtained per sample. Total RNA was extracted from PBMCs with Trizol reagent, with at least 5.5 micrograms obtained per sample. Naive CD45RAhigh/CD27high T cell percentages were measured by flow cytometry on a PBMC aliquot from every donor. The paper's findings and limits, for the study overall: Observed TCR beta diversity per million T cells fell roughly linearly with age, and a significant reduction was already apparent by age approximately 40. Estimates of total diversity based on one million sequenced T cells were considered lower bounds and underestimates. Compared with the aged group, the long-lived group had more naive CD4+ T cells, fewer expanded clones and increased TCR diversity, a pattern suggesting age selection. Because the CMV infection status of the donors was unknown, age-related changes in expanded clonotypes may potentially have been confounded. There was a strong correlation between observed TCR beta diversity and the percentage of naive T cells measured by flow cytometry. Conclusive comparison of naive and antigen-experienced compartments was prevented by the profiling of bulk unsorted PBMCs.

The CDR3 numbers 14 residues from cysteine through phenylalanine. The kept DNA is CDR3 alone, 42 bases in frame from the first base. CDR1 is given as MNHEY and CDR2 as SVGAGI, both from the germline V gene. V loses 3 bases of germline sequence and J loses 2 bases, and the interval between the two ends is 10 bases. The receptor library was made with 5' RACE. Sequencer: Illumina HiSeq 2500. The second PCR ran for roughly 7 to 11 cycles and used a J-beta primer mix along with a sample-barcoded 5' primer. A template-switch 5' adaptor carrying 12 random nucleotides introduced a unique molecular identifier onto each TCR beta cDNA molecule. Each sample yielded at least 3 million CDR3-containing paired-end reads. First-strand cDNA synthesis was performed from all RNA using the Mint cDNA synthesis kit, with priming by a TRBC-specific oligonucleotide. Following uracil-DNA glycosylase treatment, all cDNA underwent a first 18-cycle PCR with the universal primers M1SS and BC2_uni_R. The paper's processing steps were these. Each sample was normalized by randomly selecting 1 million high-quality reads, each carrying a distinct molecular identifier. Instead of being binned into consensus sequences, reads with shared molecular identifiers were discarded. MiTCR, with a Q25 quality threshold and the strictest error-elimination algorithm, was used for CDR3 identification, clonotype clustering and error correction. A nonparametric unseen species model with Euler transformation was used to estimate lower-bound total TCR beta diversity. TCRdb applied fastp at Q25 and MiXCR to the public reads, then kept only in-frame beta chains. Rows are combined by CDR3 protein, so each entry shows the most common genes and DNA. The V and J calls shown here were made by TCRdb, not taken from the authors' results. In this sample the table shows 600,000 to 800,000 distinct CDR3 sequences, roughly 21% of which occur a single time. The ten largest clones add up to about 3.6% of the sample.

The receptor was isolated from a man aged 70-80 years in good health. Sequenced: blood. Recombination joined TRBV6-5 with TRBJ2-5; the D gene is perhaps TRBD2, from 5 matching bases. The nucleotide sequence is TGTGCCAGCAGTTATACTAGGCAACAAGAGACCCAGTACTTC. This gives the protein CASSYTRQQETQYF.